This T cell receptor beta chain was identified during a study of control samples from healthy donors and cancer patients. The germline gives CDR1 SGHTA, CDR2 FQGNSA. CDR3 length: 10 amino acids. Trimming cost V 11 bases and J 3 bases, with 8 bases left between them. Produced via immunoSEQ multiplex PCR; TCRdb's table is partial and in-frame only. The sample contains approximately 94,000 clones, around 86% of which appear only once. The TCR sequence derives from a woman between 50 and 59 years old in good health. The chain is built from TRBV7-2 and TRBJ2-7; D unresolved. Sequencing used blood. In nucleotides, the CDR3 is TGTGCCGTGGGCCACTACGAGCAGTACTTC. Translation gives CAVGHYEQYF.